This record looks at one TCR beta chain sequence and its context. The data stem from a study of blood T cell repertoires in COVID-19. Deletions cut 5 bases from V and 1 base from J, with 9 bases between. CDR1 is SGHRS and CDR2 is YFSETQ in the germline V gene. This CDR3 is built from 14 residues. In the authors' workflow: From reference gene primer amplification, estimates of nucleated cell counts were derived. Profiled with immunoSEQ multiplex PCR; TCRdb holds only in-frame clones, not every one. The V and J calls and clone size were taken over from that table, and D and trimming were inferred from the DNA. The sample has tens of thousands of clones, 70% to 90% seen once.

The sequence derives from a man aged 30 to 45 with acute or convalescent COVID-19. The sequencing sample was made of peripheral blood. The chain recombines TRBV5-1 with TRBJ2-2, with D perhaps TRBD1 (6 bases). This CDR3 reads CASRQDRNTGELFF. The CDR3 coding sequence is TGCGCCAGCAGACAGGACAGGAACACCGGGGAGCTGTTTTTT.